This T cell receptor (gamma chain) emerged from a study of Vδ1+ human thymocytes. Sequences come from RNA converted to cDNA by reverse transcription. The CDR3 regions were amplified by multiplex PCR from V-gene primers to a constant-region primer. TCRdb reanalysed the multiplex PCR reads with CATT. The profile shows 25,000 to 35,000 gamma-chain clones, roughly 20% of them singletons. A word on this clone: The antigen is not known.

Alphabeta T cells were depleted, then CD3+ Vdelta1+ Vdelta2- thymocytes were FACS-sorted. Vdelta1+ thymocyte sorts reached between roughly 96% and 99.6% purity. J was trimmed by 12 bases and V by 8 bases; bases with no gene match: 10. Germline lookup yields CDR1 GITISATS and CDR2 ISYDGTV (reference sequence). This CDR3 is built from 10 residues. Study-wide results and limits: Many TRG clonotypes were shared between donors; TRD repertoires were essentially private. In the thymus, TRG and TRD repertoires looked highly polyclonal with Gaussian CDR3 lengths. About 20% of thymic delta-chain sequences were Vdelta2, with few Vdelta3, unlike blood Vdelta1+ controls.

The sequence was collected from a boy under two years old who had congenital heart surgery. Sample: Vdelta1+ gamma-delta thymocytes from the thymus. Stated subset: FACS-sorted CD3+ TCRalphabeta- TCRVdelta1+ TCRVdelta2- thymocytes. The chain employs TRGV9 and TRGJ1 or TRGJ2. The CDR3 region is CALSYWGKLF. The CDR3 bases are TGTGCCTTGTCTTATTGGGGGAAACTCTTT.